Listed below are T cell receptor beta chains from one sample, sequenced in a study of control samples from healthy donors and cancer patients. Some clones are missing from TCRdb's copy, which holds only in-frame ones; the method was immunoSEQ multiplex PCR. The sample has roughly 100,000 clones; roughly 92% are singletons. Material for sequencing was blood. The receptors shown here come from a human donor in good health. The donor label of this sample is uncertain. Both conserved end residues are part of each CDR3. A clone size is listed for some rows: how often the clone was seen (once, few, many), or a class if it is expanded.

V	size	J	CDR3
TRBV10-1	once	TRBJ1-1	CASSELRVSEAFF
TRBV5-1	.	TRBJ2-5	CASSLAGRETQYF
TRBV25-1	.	TRBJ2-5	CASSAGSGGNQETQYF
TRBV28	.	TRBJ1-6	CASSLFPGSNSPLHF
TRBV29-1	.	TRBJ2-1	CSVDKRGGEQFF
TRBV6-6	.	TRBJ1-4	CASSHVGVATNEKLFF
TRBV28	once	TRBJ1-2	CASSGVGANYGYTF
TRBV24-1	.	TRBJ2-3	CATSDLSDGPAPPSTDTQYF
TRBV13	.	TRBJ2-1	CASSFRQGRSNEQFF
TRBV5-6	.	TRBJ2-5	CASSLPSGGRETQYF
TRBV30	once	TRBJ1-4	CAWGRNNEKLFF
TRBV9	once	TRBJ2-3	CASSDGGSTDTQYF
TRBV6-1	.	TRBJ1-1	CASSGSGLFGGTEAFF
TRBV5-1	.	TRBJ1-1	CASSLVGANTEAFF
TRBV18	.	TRBJ2-5	CASSRTGPLETQYF
TRBV9	.	TRBJ1-2	CASSVAAKANYGYTF
TRBV20-1	.	TRBJ1-2	CSASLGQGNYGYTF
TRBV4-2	.	TRBJ1-5	CASSKSSNQPQHF
TRBV11-3	once	TRBJ1-3	CASSSSSGSGNTIYF
TRBV14	.	TRBJ2-6	CASSRGPTGANVLTF
TRBV10-3	.	TRBJ1-4	CAISEMTNEKLFF
TRBV21-1	.	TRBJ2-1	CASSKAAPRCYNEQFF
TRBV13	.	TRBJ1-2	CASSPRQGTDYGYTF
TRBV30	.	TRBJ1-5	CAWSVGGNHQPQHF
TRBV9	.	TRBJ1-2	CASSPAGEHGYGYTF
TRBV11-2	.	TRBJ2-3	CASSLYPDEGWRRTDTQYF
TRBV27	.	TRBJ1-5	CASSFSGAQPQHF
TRBV12-5	.	TRBJ1-4	CASGLVDGNEKLFF
TRBV27	.	TRBJ2-1	CASSYTNNEQFF
TRBV5-1	.	TRBJ2-5	CASSLVPGNVETQYF